This T cell receptor (beta chain) emerged from a study of human T cells and chemical hapten exposure. Time point specified: patch test 2, 6 weeks after DPC sensitization. Sample treatment: therapeutic diphenylcyclopropenone sensitization with weekly scalp DPC. Before extraction, the whole blood was not fractionated, and total RNA was taken from it. From the RACE reads, TCRdb called clonotypes with MiXCR, one entry per CDR3 protein. Here the sample spans 65,000 to 95,000 distinct CDR3 sequences, approximately 7% being singletons. At least ten counts were recorded for this clonotype. The germline CDR1 and CDR2 sequences are SEHNR and FQNEAQ (reference sequence). The V end lost 3 bases, the J end lost 3 bases, and 11 bases lay between the germline ends. The CDR3 is 14 amino acids.

Sequencing was performed on whole blood, taken in connection with sensitization to the hapten diphenylcyclopropenone (DPC). The chain recombines TRBV7-9 with TRBJ1-2, with D possibly TRBD1 on 5 matching bases. The receptor comes from a woman in her twenties or thirties with alopecia areata. Some clones in this sample may be carry-over from other donors' samples. The CDR3 DNA sequence: TGTGCCAGCAGCTTGGGGGGTAGTGACTATGGCTACACCTTC. Residues: CASSLGGSDYGYTF.